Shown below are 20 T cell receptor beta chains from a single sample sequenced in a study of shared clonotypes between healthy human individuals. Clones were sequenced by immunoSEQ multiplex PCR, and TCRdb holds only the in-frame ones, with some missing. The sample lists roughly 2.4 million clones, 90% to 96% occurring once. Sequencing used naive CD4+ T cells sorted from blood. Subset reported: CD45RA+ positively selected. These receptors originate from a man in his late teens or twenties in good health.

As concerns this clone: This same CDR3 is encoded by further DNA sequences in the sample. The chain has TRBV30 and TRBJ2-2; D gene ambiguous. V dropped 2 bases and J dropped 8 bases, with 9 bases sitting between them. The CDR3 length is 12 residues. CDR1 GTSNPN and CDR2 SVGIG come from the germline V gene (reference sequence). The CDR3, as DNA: TGTGCCTGGAGTTCTCTGGGTGGGGAGCTGTTTTTT. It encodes CAWSSLGGELFF.

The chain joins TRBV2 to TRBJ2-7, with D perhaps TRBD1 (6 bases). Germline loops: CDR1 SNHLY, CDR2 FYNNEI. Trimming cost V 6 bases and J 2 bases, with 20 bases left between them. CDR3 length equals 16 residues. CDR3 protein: CASSQGLGGKTYEQYF. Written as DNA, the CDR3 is TGTGCCAGCAGCCAGGGGTTAGGCGGCAAAACCTACGAGCAGTACTTC.

The CDR3: CASSFSDTPGAFF. The CDR3, as DNA: TGTGCCAGCAGTTTTTCGGACACCCCAGGAGCTTTCTTT. The chain combines TRBV28 with TRBJ1-1, with D tentatively TRBD1 (5 bases). CDR3 length equals 13 residues. Germline V CDR1 and CDR2: MDHEN, SYDVKM. Trimming took off 3 bases at V and 10 bases at J, with 15 bases between the two ends.

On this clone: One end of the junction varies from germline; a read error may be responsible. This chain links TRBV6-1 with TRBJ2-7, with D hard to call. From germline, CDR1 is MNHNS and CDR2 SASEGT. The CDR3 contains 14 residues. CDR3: CASREVRAPYEQYF. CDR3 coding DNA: TGTGCCAGCAGGGAAGTTCGGGCCCCCTACGAGCAGTACTTC.

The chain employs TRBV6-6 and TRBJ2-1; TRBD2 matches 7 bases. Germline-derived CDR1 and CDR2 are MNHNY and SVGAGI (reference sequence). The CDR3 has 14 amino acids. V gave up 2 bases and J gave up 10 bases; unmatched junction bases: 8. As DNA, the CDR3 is TGTGCCAGCAGTTACCAGCGGGACTTCAACGAGCAGTTCTTC. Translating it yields CASSYQRDFNEQFF.

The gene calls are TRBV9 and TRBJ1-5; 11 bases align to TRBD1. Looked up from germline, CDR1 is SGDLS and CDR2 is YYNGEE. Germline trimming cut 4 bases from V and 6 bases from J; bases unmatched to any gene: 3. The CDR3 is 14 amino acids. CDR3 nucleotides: TGTGCCAGCAGCCAGGGGACAGGGGGTCAGCCCCAGCATTTT. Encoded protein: CASSQGTGGQPQHF.

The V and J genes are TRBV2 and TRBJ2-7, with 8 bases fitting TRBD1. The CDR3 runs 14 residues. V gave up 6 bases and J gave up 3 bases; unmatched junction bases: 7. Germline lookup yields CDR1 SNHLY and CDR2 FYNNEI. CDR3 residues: CASRGGQDRYEQYF. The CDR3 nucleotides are TGTGCCAGCAGGGGGGGACAGGATCGCTACGAGCAGTACTTC. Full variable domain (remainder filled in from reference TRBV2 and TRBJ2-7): EPEVTQTPSHQVTQMGQEVILRCVPISNHLYFYWYRQILGQKVEFLVSFYNNEISEKSEIFDDQFSVERPDGSNFTLKIRSTKLEDSAMYFCASRGGQDRYEQYFGPGTRLTVT.

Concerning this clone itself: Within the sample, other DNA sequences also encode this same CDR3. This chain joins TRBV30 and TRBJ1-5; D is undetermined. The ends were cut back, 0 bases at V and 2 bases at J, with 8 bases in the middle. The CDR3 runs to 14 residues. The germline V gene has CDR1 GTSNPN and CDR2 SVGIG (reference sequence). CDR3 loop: CAWSVDLGNQPQHF. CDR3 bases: TGTGCCTGGAGTGTTGACTTGGGCAATCAGCCCCAGCATTTT.

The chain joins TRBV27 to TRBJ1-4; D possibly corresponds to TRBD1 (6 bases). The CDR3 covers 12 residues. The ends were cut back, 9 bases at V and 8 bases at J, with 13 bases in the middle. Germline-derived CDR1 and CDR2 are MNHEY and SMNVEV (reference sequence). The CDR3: CARNRVGEKLFF. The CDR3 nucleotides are TGTGCCAGAAACAGGGTAGGCGAAAAACTGTTTTTT.

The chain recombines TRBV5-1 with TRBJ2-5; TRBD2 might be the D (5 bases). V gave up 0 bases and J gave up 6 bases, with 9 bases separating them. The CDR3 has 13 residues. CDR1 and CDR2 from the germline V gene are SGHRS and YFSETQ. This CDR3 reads CASSLGGEQTQYF. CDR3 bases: TGCGCCAGCAGCTTGGGTGGGGAGCAGACCCAGTACTTC.

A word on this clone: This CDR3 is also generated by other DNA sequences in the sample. CDR3 region: CASSYSGTGEKLFF. The CDR3 nucleotides are TGTGCCAGCAGTTACTCTGGGACAGGGGAAAAACTGTTTTTT. The V call is TRBV6-5, the J call TRBJ1-4; 9 bases line up with TRBD1. The trim removed 0 bases at V and 8 bases at J, leaving 1 base unmatched. Germline V gene data show CDR1 as MNHEY and CDR2 as SVGAGI. The length of the CDR3 is 14 residues.

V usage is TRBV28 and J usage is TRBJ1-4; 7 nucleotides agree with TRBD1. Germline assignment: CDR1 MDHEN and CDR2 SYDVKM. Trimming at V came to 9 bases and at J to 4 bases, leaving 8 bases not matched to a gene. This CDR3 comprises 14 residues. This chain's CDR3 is CASNAGTVNEKLFF. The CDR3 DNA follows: TGTGCCAGTAACGCCGGGACAGTTAATGAAAAACTGTTTTTT.

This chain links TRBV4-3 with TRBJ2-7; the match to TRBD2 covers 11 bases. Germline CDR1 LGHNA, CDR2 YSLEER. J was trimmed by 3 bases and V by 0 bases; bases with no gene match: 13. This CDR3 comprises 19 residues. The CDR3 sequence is CASSQEWEPLGLAVYEQYF. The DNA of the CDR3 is TGCGCCAGCAGCCAAGAGTGGGAGCCCCTGGGACTAGCGGTCTACGAGCAGTACTTC.

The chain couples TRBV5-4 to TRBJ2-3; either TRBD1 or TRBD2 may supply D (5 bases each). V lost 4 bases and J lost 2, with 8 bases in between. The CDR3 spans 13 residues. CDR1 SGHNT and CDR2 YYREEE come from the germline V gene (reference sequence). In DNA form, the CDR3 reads TGTGCCAGCAGCCCGGGGACCACAGATACGCAGTATTTT. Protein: CASSPGTTDTQYF.

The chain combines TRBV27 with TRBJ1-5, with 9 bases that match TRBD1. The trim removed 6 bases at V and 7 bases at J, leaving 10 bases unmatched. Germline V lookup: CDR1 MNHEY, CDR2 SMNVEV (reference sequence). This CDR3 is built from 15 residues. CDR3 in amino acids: CASRKVGTGNQPQHF. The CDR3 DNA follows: TGTGCCAGCAGAAAAGTAGGGACAGGGAACCAGCCCCAGCATTTT.

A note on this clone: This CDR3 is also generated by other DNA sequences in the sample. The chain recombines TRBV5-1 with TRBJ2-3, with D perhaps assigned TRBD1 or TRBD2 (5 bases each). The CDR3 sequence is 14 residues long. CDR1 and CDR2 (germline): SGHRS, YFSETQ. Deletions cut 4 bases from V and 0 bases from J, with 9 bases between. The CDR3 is CASSQGPSTDTQYF. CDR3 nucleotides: TGCGCCAGCAGCCAGGGACCCAGCACAGATACGCAGTATTTT.

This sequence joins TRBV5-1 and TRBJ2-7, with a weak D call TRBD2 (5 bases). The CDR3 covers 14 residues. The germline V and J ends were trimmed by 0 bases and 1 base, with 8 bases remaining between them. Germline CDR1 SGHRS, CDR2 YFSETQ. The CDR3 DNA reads TGCGCCAGCAGCTTGGGCCGGGAATCCTACGAGCAGTACTTC. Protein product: CASSLGRESYEQYF.

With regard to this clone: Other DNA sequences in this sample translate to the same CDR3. The CDR3 is CAWSGKYEQYF. As DNA, the CDR3 is TGTGCCTGGAGTGGGAAATACGAGCAGTACTTC. The V gene is TRBV30, the J gene TRBJ2-7; no clear D gene. Trimming left V 1 base short and J 4 bases short, with 5 bases between. This CDR3 contains 11 residues. CDR1 GTSNPN and CDR2 SVGIG come from the germline V gene (reference sequence).

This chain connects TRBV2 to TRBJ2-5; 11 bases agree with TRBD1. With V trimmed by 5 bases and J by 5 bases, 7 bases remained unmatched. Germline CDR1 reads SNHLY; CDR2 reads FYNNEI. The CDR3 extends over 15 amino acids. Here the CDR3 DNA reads TGTGCCAGCAGTACCGGACAGGGGGCTATTGAGACCCAGTACTTC. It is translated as CASSTGQGAIETQYF. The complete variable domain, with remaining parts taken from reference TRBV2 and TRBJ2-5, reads EPEVTQTPSHQVTQMGQEVILRCVPISNHLYFYWYRQILGQKVEFLVSFYNNEISEKSEIFDDQFSVERPDGSNFTLKIRSTKLEDSAMYFCASSTGQGAIETQYFGPGTRLLVL.

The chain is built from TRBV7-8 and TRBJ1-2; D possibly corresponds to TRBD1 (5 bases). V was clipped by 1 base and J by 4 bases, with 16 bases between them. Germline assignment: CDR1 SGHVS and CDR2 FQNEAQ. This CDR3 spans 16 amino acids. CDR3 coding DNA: TGTGCCAGCAGCTTAGACCCTCACGGGGGGTCCTATGGCTACACCTTC. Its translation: CASSLDPHGGSYGYTF.